The rows below give T cell receptor beta chains drawn from one sample of a study of early T cells in non-severe SARS-CoV-2 infection. TCRdb re-called the 5' RACE reads through MiXCR, storing one row per CDR3 protein. The sample includes over 90,000 distinct CDR3 sequences, about an eighth of them seen just once. The source material was whole blood. The receptors originated from an adult who was a healthcare worker with PCR-confirmed SARS-CoV-2 infection or an uninfected control (not recorded which). Both conserved end residues are part of each CDR3. The order of the fields is V gene, clone size, J gene, D gene, CDR3 DNA, CDR3 protein. The D gene is left open where the match is weak. Clone sizes are given selectively: once, few, many, or a class where the clone is expanded.

>TRBV24-1|many|TRBJ2-5|-
TGTGCCACCAGTGATCCTGCGATTCTGGAGACCCAGTACTTC
CATSDPAILETQYF
>TRBV14|few|TRBJ1-6|-
TGTGCCAGCAGCCAAAGCCCAACTTCACCCCTCCACTTT
CASSQSPTSPLHF
>TRBV18|-|TRBJ2-7|-
TGTGCCAGCTCACCAAATTCCGGGATTGGGTACTTC
CASSPNSGIGYF
>TRBV7-2|many|TRBJ1-2|TRBD1
TGTGCCAGCAGCTCTTCCTACAGGGGCTATGGCTACACCTTC
CASSSSYRGYGYTF
>TRBV20-1|many|TRBJ1-5|-
TGCAGTGCTAGGAGGGGTCCGAGGCAGCCCCAGCATTTT
CSARRGPRQPQHF
>TRBV2|few|TRBJ1-5|-
TGTGCCATCCAACAGGAGATGAATCAGCCCCAGCATTTT
CAIQQEMNQPQHF
>TRBV7-6|-|TRBJ2-1|-
TGTGCCAGCAGCTTAGTGGGGGCAGGGTCTGGGAATGAGCAGTTCTTC
CASSLVGAGSGNEQFF
>TRBV7-2|-|TRBJ2-2|-
TGTGCCAGCAGCTTAGCGCTAATTGCCCCCGGGGAGCTGTTTTTT
CASSLALIAPGELFF
>TRBV12-3/TRBV12-4|-|TRBJ2-2|-
TGTGCCAGCAACCCAGGGCACACCGGGGAGCTGTTTTTT
CASNPGHTGELFF
>TRBV6-6|-|TRBJ1-2|-
TGTGCCAGCAGACGGACTGGAGATGGCTACACCTTC
CASRRTGDGYTF
>TRBV7-9|few|TRBJ2-7|-
TGTGCCAGCAGCTTAAGTGAGATGGACGAGCAGTACTTC
CASSLSEMDEQYF
>TRBV4-1|-|TRBJ2-1|-
TGCGCCAGCAGCCTGGCTATCCGGAGGCTGGATGAGCAGTTCTTC
CASSLAIRRLDEQFF
>TRBV5-1|many|TRBJ2-3|TRBD2
TGCGCCAGCAGCTCTCTAGCGGCCACAGATACGCAGTATTTT
CASSSLAATDTQYF
>TRBV5-4|-|TRBJ2-5|TRBD1
TGTGCCAGCAGCCCGGGACAGGAAGAGACCCAGTACTTC
CASSPGQEETQYF
>TRBV7-9|few|TRBJ2-1|TRBD2
TGTGCCAGCAGCCCACCGGGACTAGCGAGCAATGAGCAGTTCTTC
CASSPPGLASNEQFF
>TRBV20-1|-|TRBJ2-1|TRBD2
TGCAGTGCTAGAGATCTCGTTAGCGGGGACTACAATGAGCAGTTCTTC
CSARDLVSGDYNEQFF
>TRBV20-1|-|TRBJ2-3|TRBD1
TGCAGTGCTACACCGGGACAGGGGGCCGGAACAGATACGCAGTATTTT
CSATPGQGAGTDTQYF
>TRBV7-9|-|TRBJ2-3|TRBD1
TGTGCCAGCAATACAATACAGGGGGGCACAGATACGCAGTATTTT
CASNTIQGGTDTQYF
>TRBV25-1|many|TRBJ1-1|-
TGTGCCAGCAGGGAGGGTGGGACTGAAGCTTTCTTT
CASREGGTEAFF
>TRBV3-1|-|TRBJ2-1|TRBD2
TGTGCCAGCAGCCGGCTTAGCGGGAGTGGCAATGAGCAGTTCTTC
CASSRLSGSGNEQFF
>TRBV6-2/TRBV6-3|-|TRBJ1-1|-
TGTGCCAGCAGTTCTGGCGGGGGGGCTGCTTTCTTT
CASSSGGGAAFF
>TRBV7-7|-|TRBJ2-1|TRBD2
TGTGCCAGCAGCTTAGGTGTTTCTAGCGGGTACAATGAGCAGTTCTTC
CASSLGVSSGYNEQFF
>TRBV11-2|few|TRBJ2-7|TRBD2
TGTGCCAGCAGCAAACGATGGGGGGGTCCCCACTACGAGCAGTACTTC
CASSKRWGGPHYEQYF
>TRBV4-1|few|TRBJ2-7|TRBD2
TGCGCCAGCAGCCAGGCGAGCGGGACGTACGAGCAGTACTTC
CASSQASGTYEQYF
>TRBV5-1|-|TRBJ2-1|TRBD2
TGCGCCAGCAGCCCCAGAACGGGACTAGCGGGATCCGGGCAGTTCTTC
CASSPRTGLAGSGQFF
>TRBV10-3|many|TRBJ2-1|TRBD2
TGTGCCATCAGGGATACGACTAGCGGGAGAATGGGGGAGCAGTTCTTC
CAIRDTTSGRMGEQFF
>TRBV6-5|few|TRBJ2-5|TRBD1
TGTGCCAGCAGTTACTCTACGGGACAGGGGTTACCGGGGACCCAGTACTTC
CASSYSTGQGLPGTQYF
>TRBV7-9|few|TRBJ2-6|TRBD1
TGTGCCAGCAGGTGGATCGGGACAGCCCCTCGGGGGGCCAACGTCCTGACTTTC
CASRWIGTAPRGANVLTF
>TRBV28|few|TRBJ2-5|TRBD2
TGTGCCAGCGGAGCGGGAGCCGGAAAGACCCAGTACTTC
CASGAGAGKTQYF